A selection of T cell receptor beta chains follows, all from one sample in a study of blood T cell repertoires in COVID-19. TCRdb's copy holds only in-frame clones and misses some; the assay was immunoSEQ multiplex PCR. The sample lists approximately 45,000 clones; about 87% were seen once. Material for sequencing was peripheral blood. The receptors here all came from a human donor in a cohort sampled during active COVID-19. CDR3s include the opening cysteine and the closing phenylalanine or tryptophan. A D gene is named only where the DNA matches it firmly.

V	J	D	CDR3
TRBV5-1	TRBJ2-7	TRBD1	CASSSGTGSYEQYF
TRBV6-5	TRBJ2-1	TRBD2	CASRGTSGSYNEQFF
TRBV7-9	TRBJ2-6	NA	CASSLEGLISGANVLTF
TRBV5-4	TRBJ2-5	TRBD2	CASSLAGRVEETQYF
TRBV10-3	TRBJ2-3	NA	CAISERGLNTDTQYF
TRBV9	TRBJ2-1	TRBD2	CASTPLTSGSSRHEQFF
TRBV9	TRBJ2-1	TRBD2	CASSEGRLATTRYNEQFF
TRBV3-1/TRBV3-2	TRBJ2-1	TRBD2	CASSQVGGGSGNEQFF
TRBV6-5	TRBJ2-1	NA	CASSIQIRSYNEQFF
TRBV5-4	TRBJ2-5	NA	CASSRGLAGETQYF
TRBV11-2	TRBJ2-7	TRBD1	CASSLMGQYSYEQYF
TRBV19	TRBJ2-1	TRBD2	CASSIRLAGVGDEQFF
TRBV29-1	TRBJ1-4	NA	CSVALESTNEKLFF
TRBV24-1	TRBJ2-1	NA	CATSDPDGSGTMKQFF
TRBV3-1/TRBV3-2	TRBJ2-5	TRBD1	CASSLGQGVSETQYF